The 2 T cell receptor beta chains given below trace back to one sample, sequenced in a study of blood T cell repertoires in COVID-19. The method was immunoSEQ multiplex PCR; TCRdb's version includes in-frame clones alone and lacks a portion of them. Among some 70,000 clones, about 90% were seen once, and the ten largest hold approximately 16%. Sequencing was done on a sample of peripheral blood. These receptors came from a man in his forties with COVID-19, enrolled during active disease.

The J gene is TRBJ2-3, the V gene TRBV7-2; 7 bases fit TRBD2. Germline V gives CDR1 SGHTA, CDR2 FQGNSA. V trimming: 2 bases; J trimming: 6 bases; junction bases outside the gene matches: 5. The CDR3 totals 14 residues. In DNA form, the CDR3 reads TGTGCCAGCAGCTTAATGGCGGGGGTTGATACGCAGTATTTT. Translated: CASSLMAGVDTQYF.

The chain uses TRBV4-1 and TRBJ1-3; unclear D gene. The CDR3 sequence is 15 residues long. Trimming removed 0 bases from V and 4 bases from J, with 10 bases in between. Per the germline V gene, CDR1 is MGHRA and CDR2 is YSYEKL. CDR3: CASSQDPRAGNTIYF. Written as DNA, the CDR3 is TGCGCCAGCAGCCAAGACCCCCGAGCCGGAAACACCATATATTTT.